What follows are 23 T cell receptor beta chains derived from one specimen sequenced in a study of blood T cell repertoires in COVID-19. Here immunoSEQ multiplex PCR was the method, and the copy in TCRdb shows in-frame clones only, minus some. The sample carries approximately 140,000 clones, roughly 85% recorded once. The sample was peripheral blood. The origin of the receptors is a woman aged 60 to 75 with COVID-19, enrolled during active disease.

V is TRBV9 and J is TRBJ2-1; a possible D gene is TRBD2 (6 bases). Germline V gene lookup returns CDR1 SGDLS and CDR2 YYNGEE. This CDR3 is 16 amino acids long. V was pared by 4 bases and J by 6 bases, with 20 bases between. This chain's CDR3 is CASSLSPGEAANEQFF. The DNA of the CDR3 is TGTGCCAGCAGCCTCTCCCCGGGGGAGGCGGCCAATGAGCAGTTCTTC.

The rearrangement links TRBV6-2 or TRBV6-3 to TRBJ1-4, with D uncertain. Germline V CDR1 and CDR2: MNHEY, SVGEGT. V shed 5 bases and J shed 4 bases, with 8 bases lying between them. The CDR3 has 13 amino acids. The DNA for the CDR3 is TGTGCCAGCAGTCTAGACGGTAATGAAAAACTGTTTTTT. It translates to CASSLDGNEKLFF.

The chain combines TRBV6-1 with TRBJ1-5, with D tentatively TRBD1 (6 bases). CDR1 and CDR2 (germline): MNHNS, SASEGT. V lost 2 bases and J lost 3, with 11 bases in between. CDR3 size: 15 residues. The CDR3 is CASSENWGHNQPQHF. CDR3 coding DNA: TGTGCCAGCAGTGAAAATTGGGGGCACAATCAGCCCCAGCATTTT.

This chain links TRBV19 with TRBJ2-7; 8 nucleotides agree with TRBD1. Germline V gene sequence: CDR1 LNHDA, CDR2 SQIVND (reference sequence). This CDR3 is built from 15 residues. Germline trimming cut 3 bases from V and 5 bases from J; bases unmatched to any gene: 9. DNA for the CDR3: TGTGCCAGTAGTATTTGGCGCCAGGGGGCCAACGAGCAGTACTTC. Protein product: CASSIWRQGANEQYF.

The chain has TRBV29-1 and TRBJ1-1; 7 nucleotides match TRBD1. This CDR3 is 13 amino acids long. Germline V gene lookup returns CDR1 SQVTM and CDR2 ANQGSEA. Trimming at V came to 2 bases and at J to 6 bases, leaving 6 bases not matched to a gene. The CDR3 reads CSVERGRDAEAFF. CDR3 in DNA: TGCAGCGTTGAAAGGGGGCGAGACGCTGAAGCTTTCTTT.

This chain uses TRBV19 with TRBJ1-6; 8 nucleotides line up with TRBD1. The V and J ends lost 6 bases and 2 bases, in that order; junction bases with no gene match: 9. This CDR3 is 17 amino acids long. CDR1 and CDR2 from the germline V gene are LNHDA and SQIVND (reference sequence). CDR3 region: CASRGGTGAPYNSPLHF. CDR3 sequence (DNA): TGTGCCAGTAGGGGTGGGACAGGAGCGCCCTATAATTCACCCCTCCACTTT.

The chain joins TRBV10-3 to TRBJ2-1, with 7 bases aligning to TRBD2. Germline V CDR1 and CDR2: ENHRY, SYGVKD. With V trimmed by 4 bases and J by 4 bases, 19 bases remained unmatched. The CDR3 runs 19 residues. CDR3 DNA: TGTGCCATCAGTGGAGCCAGCCAGGCCTCTAGCGGCAAGTACAATGAGCAGTTCTTC. Protein: CAISGASQASSGKYNEQFF.

This clone was seen a handful of times. The CDR3 spells CASSQVASANYGYTF. Here the CDR3 DNA reads TGTGCCAGCAGCCAAGTAGCCAGTGCTAACTATGGCTACACCTTC. The genes are TRBV14 and TRBJ1-2; the D is unclear. The CDR3 runs to 15 residues. The V and J ends lost 1 base and 0 bases respectively, with 9 bases between them. The germline V gene encodes CDR1 SGHDN and CDR2 FVKESK.

The chain is built from TRBV5-5 and TRBJ2-3; 9 nucleotides agree with TRBD1. The CDR3 contains 16 residues. Germline V gives CDR1 SGHKS, CDR2 YYEKEE (reference sequence). V was clipped by 2 bases and J by 3 bases; unmatched bases: 7. The CDR3 spells CASSLYTGGLTDTQYF. As DNA, the CDR3 is TGTGCCAGCAGCTTATATACAGGGGGCTTGACAGATACGCAGTATTTT.

In regard to this clone: At the DNA level, this CDR3 is encoded by other sequences in the same sample as well. The chain links TRBV2 to TRBJ2-2; TRBD1 agrees at 7 bases. Germline-derived CDR1 and CDR2 are SNHLY and FYNNEI. Trimming cost V 4 bases and J 5 bases; bases outside gene matches: 1. The CDR3 length is 13 residues. This chain's CDR3 is CASSGQGTGELFF. For the CDR3, the DNA is TGTGCCAGCAGTGGACAGGGTACCGGGGAGCTGTTTTTT.

The CDR3 DNA follows: TGTGCCAGCAGTTTAGTGGGGGGGCCCCCCTACGAGCAGTACTTC. Amino acid sequence: CASSLVGGPPYEQYF. The genes are TRBV27 and TRBJ2-7; maybe TRBD2 (7 bases). Per germline, CDR1 MNHEY and CDR2 SMNVEV (reference sequence). Trimming removed 2 bases at V and 2 bases at J, with 13 bases between. The CDR3 is 15 residues long.

The CDR3 region has the DNA TGTGCCAGCAGCCAAGTCTACTTGCCCCCCCCCTACGAGCAGTACTTC. It is translated as CASSQVYLPPPYEQYF. The chain is built from TRBV14 and TRBJ2-7; D ambiguous. Looked up from germline, CDR1 is SGHDN and CDR2 is FVKESK. The V gene lost 1 base and the J gene lost 2 bases, with 15 bases spanning the gap. The CDR3 is made up of 16 amino acids. Full variable domain (missing parts from reference TRBV14 and TRBJ2-7): EAGVTQFPSHSVIEKGQTVTLRCDPISGHDNLYWYRRVMGKEIKFLLHFVKESKQDESGMPNNRFLAERTGGTYSTLKVQPAELEDSGVYFCASSQVYLPPPYEQYFGPGTRLTVT.

The chain links TRBV2 to TRBJ2-5; D possibly corresponds to TRBD2 (5 bases). The CDR3 runs to 13 residues. V dropped 5 bases and J dropped 9 bases, with 16 bases sitting between them. Germline V gives CDR1 SNHLY, CDR2 FYNNEI. CDR3 sequence reads: CASSPSGWVPQYF. Written as DNA, the CDR3 is TGTGCCAGCAGTCCATCGGGGTGGGTGCCCCAGTACTTC.

The rearrangement uses TRBV9 and TRBJ1-3; possible D gene TRBD1, 6 bases. The CDR3 covers 15 residues. Germline V gene data show CDR1 as SGDLS and CDR2 as YYNGEE. With 0 bases removed from V and 3 bases from J, the gap between germline ends came to 10 bases. The DNA for the CDR3 is TGTGCCAGCAGCGTAGCACAGGGCCATGGAAACACCATATATTTT. Its protein is CASSVAQGHGNTIYF.

J is TRBJ2-7 and V is TRBV2, with D perhaps matching TRBD1 (5 bases). The CDR3 is 13 amino acids. Germline assignment: CDR1 SNHLY and CDR2 FYNNEI. V lost 5 bases and J lost 4, with 12 bases in between. CDR3 residues: CASSLGQMYEQYF. The DNA for the CDR3 is TGTGCCAGCAGTCTGGGGCAAATGTACGAGCAGTACTTC.

The genes are TRBV15 and TRBJ1-5; D unresolved. This CDR3 contains 17 residues. CDR1 and CDR2 (germline): LNHNV, YYDKDF (reference sequence). With 0 bases removed from V and 0 bases from J, the gap between germline ends came to 12 bases. The DNA for the CDR3 is TGTGCCACCAGCAGAGATTTGGCAGATTATAGCAATCAGCCCCAGCATTTT. Encoded protein: CATSRDLADYSNQPQHF.

The chain combines TRBV6-5 with TRBJ1-1; TRBD1 matches 9 bases. The germline V gene has CDR1 MNHEY and CDR2 SVGAGI. With V trimmed by 0 bases and J by 4 bases, 3 bases remained unmatched. The CDR3 sequence is 15 residues long. Here the CDR3 reads CASSYSQGAGTEAFF. In DNA, the CDR3 is TGTGCCAGCAGTTACTCACAGGGGGCTGGCACTGAAGCTTTCTTT.

The genes are TRBV4-2 and TRBJ1-1; no firm D call. Per the germline V gene, CDR1 is LGHNA and CDR2 is YNFKEQ. V was shortened by 2 bases and J by 5 bases, with 9 bases between the two germline ends. The CDR3 is 13 residues long. The CDR3: CASSQSGVTEAFF. The DNA of the CDR3 is TGTGCCAGCAGCCAATCCGGGGTGACTGAAGCTTTCTTT.

This sequence joins TRBV7-8 and TRBJ2-3; D is uncertain. The germline V gene encodes CDR1 SGHVS and CDR2 FQNEAQ. The CDR3 consists of 11 residues. Trimming pared 8 bases from V and 6 bases from J, leaving 9 bases between. The CDR3 coding sequence is TGTGCCAGCGGCCCCCAGGATACGCAGTATTTT. Translating gives CASGPQDTQYF.

The chain combines TRBV28 with TRBJ2-7; D is possibly TRBD2 (6 bases). Trimming removed 5 bases from V and 4 bases from J, with 12 bases in between. The CDR3 loop spans 13 amino acids. CDR1 MDHEN and CDR2 SYDVKM come from the germline V gene. The CDR3 sequence: CASSQTGLYEQYF. For the CDR3, the DNA is TGTGCCAGCAGTCAAACGGGACTGTACGAGCAGTACTTC.

The chain combines TRBV3-1 (or the pseudogene TRBV3-2) with TRBJ1-6; 10 positions agree with TRBD1. CDR1 and CDR2 from the germline V gene are LGHDT and YNNKEL (reference sequence). CDR3 length equals 14 residues. The trim removed 4 bases at V and 10 bases at J, leaving 4 bases unmatched. The CDR3 loop reads CASSPGTGVSPLHF. For the CDR3, the DNA is TGTGCCAGCAGCCCAGGGACAGGGGTCTCACCCCTCCACTTT.

A single count supports this clone. The chain links TRBV6-5 to TRBJ1-4; 7 positions match TRBD1. The V gene's germline CDR1 is MNHEY and CDR2 SVGAGI. The J segment lost 4 bases and the V segment lost 2 bases, leaving 4 bases of the junction unmatched. This CDR3 has 15 residues. In DNA, the CDR3 is TGTGCCAGCAGTTACGAGGGGACAGATAATGAAAAACTGTTTTTT. Residues: CASSYEGTDNEKLFF.

This clone has more than one count but fewer than ten. The gene calls are TRBV2 and TRBJ1-2, with 8 bases lining up with TRBD1. With 6 bases clipped from V and 8 bases from J, the junction kept 11 bases outside the gene matches. This CDR3 has 14 residues. CDR1 SNHLY and CDR2 FYNNEI come from the germline V gene. CDR3 region: CASSPGTGAWGYTF. In nucleotides, the CDR3 is TGTGCCAGCAGCCCCGGGACAGGAGCCTGGGGCTACACCTTC.